This T cell receptor beta chain was recovered during a study of T cell repertoires in aging, cancer and after chemotherapy. TRB rearrangements spanning V, D and J were amplified using mixed TRB-A/B primers. TCRdb itself ran the multiplex PCR reads through MiXCR, one entry per CDR3 protein. The table includes about 9,500 distinct CDR3 sequences, around a third detected once. This clonotype was counted a few times. The template was genomic DNA from peripheral blood, not RNA. CDR3 length equals 15 residues. V gave up 2 bases and J gave up 0 bases, with 7 bases separating them. Germline CDR1 reads SGHVS; CDR2 reads FNYEAQ.

The origin of this receptor is a human donor in good health. The sequencing sample was made of blood. The rearrangement links TRBV7-6 to TRBJ2-2; D is uncertain. CDR3 bases: TGTGCCAGCAGCTTACTGACTGCGAACACCGGGGAGCTGTTTTTT. Its protein product is CASSLLTANTGELFF.